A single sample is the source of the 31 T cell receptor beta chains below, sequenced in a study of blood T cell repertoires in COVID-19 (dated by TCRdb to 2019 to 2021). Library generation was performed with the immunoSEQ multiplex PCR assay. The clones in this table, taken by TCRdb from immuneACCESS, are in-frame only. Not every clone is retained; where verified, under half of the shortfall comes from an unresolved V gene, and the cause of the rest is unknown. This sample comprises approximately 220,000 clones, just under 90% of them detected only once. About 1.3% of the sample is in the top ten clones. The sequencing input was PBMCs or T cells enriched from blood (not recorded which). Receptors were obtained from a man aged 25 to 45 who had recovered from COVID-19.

CDR3 in amino acids: CASSYSFRDWGFF. The CDR3 DNA follows: TGTGCCAGCAGTTACTCTTTTCGGGACTGGGGGTTCTTC. This chain links TRBV6-2 or TRBV6-3 with TRBJ2-1, with a tentative D call TRBD2 (6 bases). Germline V CDR1 and CDR2: MNHEY, SVGEGT. The ends were cut back, 0 bases at V and 15 bases at J, with 15 bases in the middle. The CDR3 is made up of 13 amino acids.

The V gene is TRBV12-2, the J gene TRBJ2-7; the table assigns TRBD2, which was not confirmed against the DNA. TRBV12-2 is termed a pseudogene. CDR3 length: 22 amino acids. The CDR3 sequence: CASRLVGRLGLAGPTPGYEQYF. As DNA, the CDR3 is TGTGCAAGTCGCTTAGTGGGGCGGCTGGGACTAGCGGGTCCCACCCCCGGGTACGAGCAGTACTTC.

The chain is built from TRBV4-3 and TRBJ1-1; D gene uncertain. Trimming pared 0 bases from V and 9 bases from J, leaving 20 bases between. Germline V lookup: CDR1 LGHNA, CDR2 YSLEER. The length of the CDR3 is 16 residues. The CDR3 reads CASSQDESGSFNKAFF. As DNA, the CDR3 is TGCGCCAGCAGCCAAGATGAATCCGGGAGTTTTAATAAAGCTTTCTTT.

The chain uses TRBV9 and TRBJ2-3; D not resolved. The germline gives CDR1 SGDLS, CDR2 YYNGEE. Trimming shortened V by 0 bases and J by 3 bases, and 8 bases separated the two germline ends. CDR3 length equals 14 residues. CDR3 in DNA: TGTGCCAGCAGCGTAGAGCTATTGACAGATACGCAGTATTTT. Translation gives CASSVELLTDTQYF.

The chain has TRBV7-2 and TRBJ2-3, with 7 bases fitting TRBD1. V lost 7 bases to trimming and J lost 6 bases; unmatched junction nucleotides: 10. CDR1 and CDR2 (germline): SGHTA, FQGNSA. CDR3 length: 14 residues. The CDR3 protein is CASTRDRVYDTQYF. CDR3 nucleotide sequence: TGTGCCAGCACCCGGGACAGAGTCTACGATACGCAGTATTTT.

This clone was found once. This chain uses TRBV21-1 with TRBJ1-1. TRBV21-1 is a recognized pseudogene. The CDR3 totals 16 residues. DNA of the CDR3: TGTGCCAGCAGCAAAGGGTCGGGGGGGTTTAACACTGAAGCTTTCTTT. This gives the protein CASSKGSGGFNTEAFF.

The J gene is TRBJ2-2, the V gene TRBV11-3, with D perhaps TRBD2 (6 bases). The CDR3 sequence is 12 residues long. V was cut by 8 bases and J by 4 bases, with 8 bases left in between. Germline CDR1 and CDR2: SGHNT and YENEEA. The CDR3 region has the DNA TGTGCCAGCGGAGGGAGCACCGGGGAGCTGTTTTTT. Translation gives CASGGSTGELFF. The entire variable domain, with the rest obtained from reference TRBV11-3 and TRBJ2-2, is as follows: EAGVVQSPRYKIIEKKQPVAFWCNPISGHNTLYWYLQNLGQGPELLIRYENEEAVDDSQLPKDRFSAERLKGVDSTLKIQPAELGDSAVYLCASGGSTGELFFGEGSRLTVL.

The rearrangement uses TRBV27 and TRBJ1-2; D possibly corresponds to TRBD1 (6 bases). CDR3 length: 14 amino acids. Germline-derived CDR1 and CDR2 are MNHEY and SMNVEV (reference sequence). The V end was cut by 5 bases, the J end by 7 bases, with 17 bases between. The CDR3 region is CASSPLAGGLGYTF. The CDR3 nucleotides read TGTGCCAGCAGTCCGCTAGCGGGGGGCCTTGGCTACACCTTC.

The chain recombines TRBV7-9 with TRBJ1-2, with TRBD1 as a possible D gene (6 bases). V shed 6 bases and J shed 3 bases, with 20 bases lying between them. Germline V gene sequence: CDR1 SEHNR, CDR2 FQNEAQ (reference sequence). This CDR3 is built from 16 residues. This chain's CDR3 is CASRWDHRGADYGYTF. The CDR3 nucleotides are TGTGCCAGCAGATGGGATCACCGGGGGGCAGACTATGGCTACACCTTC.

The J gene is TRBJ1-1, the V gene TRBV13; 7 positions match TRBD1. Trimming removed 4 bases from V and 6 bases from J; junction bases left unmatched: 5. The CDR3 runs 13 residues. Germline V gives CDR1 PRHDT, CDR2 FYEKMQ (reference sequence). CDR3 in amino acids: CASSSGDRPEAFF. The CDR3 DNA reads TGTGCCAGCAGCTCTGGGGACAGACCTGAAGCTTTCTTT.

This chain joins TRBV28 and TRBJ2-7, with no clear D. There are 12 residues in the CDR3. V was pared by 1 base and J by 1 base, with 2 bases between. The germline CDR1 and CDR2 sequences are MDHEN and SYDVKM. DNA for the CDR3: TGTGCCAGCAGTTTATTATCCTACGAGCAGTACTTC. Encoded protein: CASSLLSYEQYF.

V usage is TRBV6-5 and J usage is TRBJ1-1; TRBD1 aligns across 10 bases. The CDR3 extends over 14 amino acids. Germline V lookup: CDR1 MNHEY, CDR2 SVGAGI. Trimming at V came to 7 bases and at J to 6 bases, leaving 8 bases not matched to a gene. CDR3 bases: TGTGCCAGCACCCTCCGGGACAGGGGCGCTGAAGCTTTCTTT. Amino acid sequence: CASTLRDRGAEAFF.

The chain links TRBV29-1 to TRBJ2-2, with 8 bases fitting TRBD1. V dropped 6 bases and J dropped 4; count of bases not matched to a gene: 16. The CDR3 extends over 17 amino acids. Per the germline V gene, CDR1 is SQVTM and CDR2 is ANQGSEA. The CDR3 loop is CSVAGQGKNLGTGELFF. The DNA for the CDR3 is TGCAGCGTAGCTGGACAGGGTAAAAACTTGGGCACCGGGGAGCTGTTTTTT.

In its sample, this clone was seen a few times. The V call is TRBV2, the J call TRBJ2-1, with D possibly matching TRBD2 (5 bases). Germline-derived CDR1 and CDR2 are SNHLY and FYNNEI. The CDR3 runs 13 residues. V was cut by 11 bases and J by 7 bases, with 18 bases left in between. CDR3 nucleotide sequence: TGTGCCTGCCGGGGTGTGGCCCGGAATGAGCAGTTCTTC. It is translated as CACRGVARNEQFF.

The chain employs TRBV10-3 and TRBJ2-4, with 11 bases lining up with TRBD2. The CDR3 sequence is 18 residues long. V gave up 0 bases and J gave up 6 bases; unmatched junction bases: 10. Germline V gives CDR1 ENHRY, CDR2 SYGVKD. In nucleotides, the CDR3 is TGTGCCATCAGTGAGTCTAAGGCTAGCGGGGGGTCTGGAAACATTCAGTACTTC. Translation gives CAISESKASGGSGNIQYF.

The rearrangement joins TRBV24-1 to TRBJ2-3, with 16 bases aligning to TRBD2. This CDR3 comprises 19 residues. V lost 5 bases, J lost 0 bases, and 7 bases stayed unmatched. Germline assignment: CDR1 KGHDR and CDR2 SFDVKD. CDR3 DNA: TGTGCCACCAGTGGTACCGGGACTAGCGGGGGGGCTAGCACAGATACGCAGTATTTT. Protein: CATSGTGTSGGASTDTQYF.

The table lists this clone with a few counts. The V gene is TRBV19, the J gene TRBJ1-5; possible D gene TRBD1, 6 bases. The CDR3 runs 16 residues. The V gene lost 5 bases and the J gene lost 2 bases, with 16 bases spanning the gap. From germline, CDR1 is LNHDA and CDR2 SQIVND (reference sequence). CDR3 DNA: TGTGCCAGTAGTTTCAAGACAGGTCTGGGCAATCAGCCCCAGCATTTT. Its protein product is CASSFKTGLGNQPQHF.

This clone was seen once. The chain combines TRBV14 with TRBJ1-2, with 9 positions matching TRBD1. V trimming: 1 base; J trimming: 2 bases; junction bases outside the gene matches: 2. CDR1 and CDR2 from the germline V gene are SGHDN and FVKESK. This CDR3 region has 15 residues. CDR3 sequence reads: CASSQVDRGNYGYTF. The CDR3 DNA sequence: TGTGCCAGCAGCCAAGTTGACAGGGGGAACTATGGCTACACCTTC.

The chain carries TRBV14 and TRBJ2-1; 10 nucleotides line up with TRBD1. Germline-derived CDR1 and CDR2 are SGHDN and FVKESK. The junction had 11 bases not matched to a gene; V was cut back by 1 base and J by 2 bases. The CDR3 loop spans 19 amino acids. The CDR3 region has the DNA TGTGCCAGCAGCCAAGCCGCTAACACCGGGACAGGGGCCTACAATGAGCAGTTCTTC. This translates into CASSQAANTGTGAYNEQFF.

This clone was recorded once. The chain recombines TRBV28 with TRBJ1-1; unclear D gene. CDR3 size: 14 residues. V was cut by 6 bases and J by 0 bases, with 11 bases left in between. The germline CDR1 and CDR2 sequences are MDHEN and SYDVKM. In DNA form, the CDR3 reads TGTGCCAGCAGATTACAGTTCATGAACACTGAAGCTTTCTTT. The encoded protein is CASRLQFMNTEAFF.

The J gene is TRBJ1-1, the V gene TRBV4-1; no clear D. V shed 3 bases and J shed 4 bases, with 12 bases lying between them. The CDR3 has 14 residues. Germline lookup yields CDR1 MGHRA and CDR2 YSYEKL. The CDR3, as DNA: TGCGCCAGCAGCCAGCCAACAGAGTTCACTGAAGCTTTCTTT. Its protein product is CASSQPTEFTEAFF.

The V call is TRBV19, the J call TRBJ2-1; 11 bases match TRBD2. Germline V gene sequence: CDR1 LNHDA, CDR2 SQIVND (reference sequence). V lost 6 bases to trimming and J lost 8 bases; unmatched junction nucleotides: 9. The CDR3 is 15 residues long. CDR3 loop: CASSPVAGGPYEQFF. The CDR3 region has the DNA TGTGCCAGTAGCCCTGTAGCGGGGGGGCCCTATGAGCAGTTCTTC.

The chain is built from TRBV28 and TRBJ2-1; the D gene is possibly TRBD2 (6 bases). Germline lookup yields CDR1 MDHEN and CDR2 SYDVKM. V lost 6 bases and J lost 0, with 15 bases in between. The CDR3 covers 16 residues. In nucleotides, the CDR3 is TGTGCCAGCAGCCTGGGTCGGGGGATCTCCTACAATGAGCAGTTCTTC. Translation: CASSLGRGISYNEQFF.

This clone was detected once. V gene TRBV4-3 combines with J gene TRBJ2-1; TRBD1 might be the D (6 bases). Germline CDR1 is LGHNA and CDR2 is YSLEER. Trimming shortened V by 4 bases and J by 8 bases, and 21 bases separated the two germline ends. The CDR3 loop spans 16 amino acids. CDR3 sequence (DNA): TGCGCCAGCAGCCTCTACCGGGACAACTACTGGGATGAGCAGTTCTTC. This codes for CASSLYRDNYWDEQFF.

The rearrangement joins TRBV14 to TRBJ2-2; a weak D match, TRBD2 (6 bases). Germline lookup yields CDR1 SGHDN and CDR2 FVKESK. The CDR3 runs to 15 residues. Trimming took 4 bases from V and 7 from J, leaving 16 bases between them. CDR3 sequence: CASSLGTSLGGELFF. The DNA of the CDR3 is TGTGCCAGCAGCCTAGGAACTAGCTTGGGCGGGGAGCTGTTTTTT.

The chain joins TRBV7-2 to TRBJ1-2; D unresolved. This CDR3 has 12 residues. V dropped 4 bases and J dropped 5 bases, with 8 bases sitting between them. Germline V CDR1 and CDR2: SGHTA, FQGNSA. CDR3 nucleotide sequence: TGTGCCAGCAGCTCCTATAATTATGGCTACACCTTC. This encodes CASSSYNYGYTF. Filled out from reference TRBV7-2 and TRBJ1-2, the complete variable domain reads GAGVSQSPSNKVTEKGKDVELRCDPISGHTALYWYRQSLGQGLEFLIYFQGNSAPDKSGLPSDRFSAERTGGSVSTLTIQRTQQEDSAVYLCASSSYNYGYTFGSGTRLTVV.

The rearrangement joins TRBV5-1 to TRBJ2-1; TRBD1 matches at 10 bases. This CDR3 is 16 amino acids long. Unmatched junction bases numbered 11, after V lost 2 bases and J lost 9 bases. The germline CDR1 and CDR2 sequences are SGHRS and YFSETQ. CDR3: CASSLLSGTGDSEQFF. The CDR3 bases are TGCGCCAGCAGCTTACTATCCGGGACAGGGGATAGTGAGCAGTTCTTC.

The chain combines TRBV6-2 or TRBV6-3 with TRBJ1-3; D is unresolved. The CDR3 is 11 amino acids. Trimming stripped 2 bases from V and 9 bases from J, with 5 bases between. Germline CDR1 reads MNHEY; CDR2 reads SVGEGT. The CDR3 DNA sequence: TGTGCCAGCAGTTACGGGAGCACCATATATTTT. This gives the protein CASSYGSTIYF.

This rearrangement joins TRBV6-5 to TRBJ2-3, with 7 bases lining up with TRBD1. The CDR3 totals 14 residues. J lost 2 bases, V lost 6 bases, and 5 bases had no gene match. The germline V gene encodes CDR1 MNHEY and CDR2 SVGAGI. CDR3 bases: TGTGCCAGCAGGATAGACAGGGCCACAGATACGCAGTATTTT. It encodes CASRIDRATDTQYF.

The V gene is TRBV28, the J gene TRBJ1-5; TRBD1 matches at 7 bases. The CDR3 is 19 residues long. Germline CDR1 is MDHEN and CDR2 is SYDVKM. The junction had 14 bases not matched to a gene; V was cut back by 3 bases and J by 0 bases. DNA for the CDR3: TGTGCCAGCAGTTTCTTTCCAGGGGGTGTCTCGTATAGCAATCAGCCCCAGCATTTT. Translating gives CASSFFPGGVSYSNQPQHF.

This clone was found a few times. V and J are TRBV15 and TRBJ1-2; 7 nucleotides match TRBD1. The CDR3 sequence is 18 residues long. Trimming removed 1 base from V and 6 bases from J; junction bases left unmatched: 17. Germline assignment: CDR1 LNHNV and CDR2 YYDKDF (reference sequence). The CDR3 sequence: CATSRAGTVLLGSNGYTF. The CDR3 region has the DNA TGTGCCACCAGCAGAGCCGGGACAGTTCTTTTAGGGTCAAATGGCTACACCTTC.